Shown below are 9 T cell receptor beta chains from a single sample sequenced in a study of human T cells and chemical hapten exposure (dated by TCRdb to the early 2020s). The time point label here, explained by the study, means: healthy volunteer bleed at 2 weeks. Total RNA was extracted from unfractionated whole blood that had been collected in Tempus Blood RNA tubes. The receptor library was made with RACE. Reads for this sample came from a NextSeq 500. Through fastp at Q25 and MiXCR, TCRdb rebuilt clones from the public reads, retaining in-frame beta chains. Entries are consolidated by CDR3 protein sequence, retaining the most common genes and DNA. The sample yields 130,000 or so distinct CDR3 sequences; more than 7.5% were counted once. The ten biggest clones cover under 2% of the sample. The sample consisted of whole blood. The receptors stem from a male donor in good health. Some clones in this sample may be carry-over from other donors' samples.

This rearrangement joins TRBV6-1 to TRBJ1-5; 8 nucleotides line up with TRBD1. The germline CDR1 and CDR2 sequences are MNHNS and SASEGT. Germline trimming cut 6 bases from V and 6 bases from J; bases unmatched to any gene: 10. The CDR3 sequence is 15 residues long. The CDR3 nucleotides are TGTGCCAGCAGACCGACAGGGGATGGGAGTCAGCCCCAGCATTTT. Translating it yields CASRPTGDGSQPQHF.

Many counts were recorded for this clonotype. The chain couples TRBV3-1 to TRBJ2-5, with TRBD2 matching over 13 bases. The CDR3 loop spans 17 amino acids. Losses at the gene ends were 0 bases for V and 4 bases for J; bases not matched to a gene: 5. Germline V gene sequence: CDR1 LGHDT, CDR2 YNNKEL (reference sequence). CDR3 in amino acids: CASSQEGGLAGPETQYF. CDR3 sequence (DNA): TGTGCCAGCAGCCAAGAAGGGGGACTAGCGGGACCAGAGACCCAGTACTTC.

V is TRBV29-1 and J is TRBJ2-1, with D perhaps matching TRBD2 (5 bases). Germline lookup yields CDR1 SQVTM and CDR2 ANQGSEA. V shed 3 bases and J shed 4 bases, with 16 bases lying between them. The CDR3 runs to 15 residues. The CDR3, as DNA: TGCAGCGTTGAGGGTCGGAGGCCCAATTACAATGAGCAGTTCTTC. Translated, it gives CSVEGRRPNYNEQFF.

CDR3 amino acids: CASSQEVITDTQYF. CDR3 coding DNA: TGCGCCAGCAGCCAAGAGGTTATCACAGATACGCAGTATTTT. This sequence joins TRBV4-3 and TRBJ2-3; D unclear. CDR1 is LGHNA and CDR2 is YSLEER in the germline V gene. The CDR3 is 14 amino acids. The V end was cut by 0 bases, the J end by 2 bases, with 6 bases between.

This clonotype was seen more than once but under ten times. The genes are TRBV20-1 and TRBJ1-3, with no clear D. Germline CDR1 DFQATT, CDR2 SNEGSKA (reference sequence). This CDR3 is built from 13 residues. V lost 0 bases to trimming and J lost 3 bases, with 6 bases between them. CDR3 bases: TGCAGTGCTAGAGAACATATTGGAAACACCATATATTTT. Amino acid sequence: CSAREHIGNTIYF.

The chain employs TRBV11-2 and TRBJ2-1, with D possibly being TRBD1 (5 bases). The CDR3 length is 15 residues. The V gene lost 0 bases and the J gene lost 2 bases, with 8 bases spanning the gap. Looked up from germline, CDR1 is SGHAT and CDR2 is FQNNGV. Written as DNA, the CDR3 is TGTGCCAGCAGCTTAGAGCAGGGCGCCTACAATGAGCAGTTCTTC. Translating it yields CASSLEQGAYNEQFF.

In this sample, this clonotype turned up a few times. The CDR3 coding sequence is TGTGCCAGCAGCTTGCTAGCGGGAGGGGTTGACAATGAGCAGTTCTTC. Amino acid sequence: CASSLLAGGVDNEQFF. The chain links TRBV11-2 to TRBJ2-1; 12 bases are shared with TRBD2. The CDR3 sequence is 16 residues long. Germline trimming cut 3 bases from V and 5 bases from J; bases unmatched to any gene: 5. CDR1 SGHAT and CDR2 FQNNGV come from the germline V gene.

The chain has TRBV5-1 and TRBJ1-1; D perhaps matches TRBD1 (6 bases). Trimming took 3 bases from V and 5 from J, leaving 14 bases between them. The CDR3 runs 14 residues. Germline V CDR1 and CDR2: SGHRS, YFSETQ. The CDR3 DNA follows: TGCGCCAGCAGCTCACAGGGAGGAAAGACTGAAGCTTTCTTT. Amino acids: CASSSQGGKTEAFF.

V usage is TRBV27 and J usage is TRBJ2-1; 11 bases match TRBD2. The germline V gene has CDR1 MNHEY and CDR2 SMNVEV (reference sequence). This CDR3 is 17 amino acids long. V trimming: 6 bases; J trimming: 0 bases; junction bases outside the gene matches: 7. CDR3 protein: CASRIAGGPSSYNEQFF. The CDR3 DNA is TGTGCCAGCAGAATAGCGGGAGGGCCGAGCTCCTACAATGAGCAGTTCTTC.